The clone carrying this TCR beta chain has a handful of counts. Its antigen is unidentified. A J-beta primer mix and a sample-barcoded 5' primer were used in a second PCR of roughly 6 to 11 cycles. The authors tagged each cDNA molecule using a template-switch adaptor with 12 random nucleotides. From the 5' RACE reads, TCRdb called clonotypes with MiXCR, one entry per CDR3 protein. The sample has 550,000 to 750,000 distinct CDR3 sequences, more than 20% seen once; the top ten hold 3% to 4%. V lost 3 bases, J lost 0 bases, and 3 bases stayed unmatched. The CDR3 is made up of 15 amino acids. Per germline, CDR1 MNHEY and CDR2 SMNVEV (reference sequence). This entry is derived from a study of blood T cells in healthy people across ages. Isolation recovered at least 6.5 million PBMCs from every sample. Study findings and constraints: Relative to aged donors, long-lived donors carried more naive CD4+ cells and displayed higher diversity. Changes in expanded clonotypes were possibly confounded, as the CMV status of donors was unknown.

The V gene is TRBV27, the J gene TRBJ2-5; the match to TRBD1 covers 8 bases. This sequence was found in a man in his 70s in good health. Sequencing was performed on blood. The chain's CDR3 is CASSFQGAHQETQYF. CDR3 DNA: TGTGCCAGCAGTTTCCAGGGGGCGCACCAAGAGACCCAGTACTTC.